This TCR beta chain was documented in a study of cytomegalovirus exposure and HLA in healthy donors. Study details: The 120 or so validation repertoires used a platform that matched the one used for the approximately 610 first-cohort repertoires, as a later analysis reported. Study outcomes and limitations: It was 150 to 200 TCR beta chains that were listed as cytomegalovirus-associated. Confirmation was obtained in vitro that a few CMV-associated chains are specific for CMV antigens.

Germline CDR1 reads SGHAT; CDR2 reads FQNNGV. The length of the CDR3 is 14 residues. Trimming pared 3 bases from V and 2 bases from J, leaving 11 bases between. TCRdb's table, derived via immunoSEQ multiplex PCR, lists solely in-frame clones and lacks some. The table shows tens of thousands of clones, with approximately 93% occurring only once. This clone was seen once. Its antigen is still unknown. The material sequenced was PBMCs. This TCR derives from a woman aged 25 to 39 in good health and CMV-seropositive. The gene calls are TRBV11-2 and TRBJ2-7; the D gene is possibly TRBD1 (6 bases). The CDR3 here is CASSLGAGTYEQYF. The CDR3 DNA sequence: TGTGCCAGCAGCTTGGGGGCCGGAACCTACGAGCAGTACTTC.